This T cell receptor beta chain was documented in a study of blood T cell repertoires in COVID-19. Study in general: Sites across the United States, Italy and Spain contributed samples from acute and convalescent COVID-19. Sample material is recorded as cDNA or gDNA derived from T cells, B-cell-depleted T cells, or PBMCs.

The CDR3 is 13 residues long. From germline, CDR1 is WSHSY and CDR2 SAAADI. The ends were cut back, 5 bases at V and 6 bases at J, with 14 bases in the middle. In the study's own analysis: Quantification of nucleated cells was approximated via reference gene primer amplification. Clones were sequenced by immunoSEQ multiplex PCR, and TCRdb holds only the in-frame ones, with some missing. V, J and clone size are taken as reported in that table, and D and trimming were inferred from the DNA itself. This table holds about 130,000 clones, about 90% found once. What was sequenced was peripheral blood. This TCR derives from a woman aged 45-60 years who had recovered from COVID-19. V usage is TRBV10-2 and J usage is TRBJ2-7; possibly TRBD2 for D (6 bases). This chain's CDR3 is CASSLRGLSEQYF. The CDR3 coding sequence is TGCGCCAGCAGTTTGCGGGGACTCAGCGAGCAGTACTTC.